This T cell receptor (beta chain) was identified in a study of cytomegalovirus exposure and HLA in healthy donors. Use of 60 Vbeta and 13 Jbeta primers characterized the PCR. Libraries were prepared by immunoSEQ multiplex PCR; TCRdb keeps only in-frame clonotypes and omits some of them. The specimen's table records some 120,000 clones. Germline V gene sequence: CDR1 SGHNT, CDR2 YYREEE (reference sequence). CDR3 length: 18 amino acids. After removal of 0 bases from V and 1 base from J, the junction contained 10 bases not matched to a gene. The rearrangement joins TRBV5-4 to TRBJ1-1; TRBD1 aligns across 9 bases. The receptor was derived from a man aged 35 to 55 in good health and CMV-seronegative. The specimen was PBMCs. The CDR3, as DNA: TGTGCCAGCAGCTTGGACGGGACAGGGTTAGGGAGGAACACTGAAGCTTTCTTT. This encodes CASSLDGTGLGRNTEAFF.